Reported below is one T cell receptor (beta chain). This sample is part of a study of blood T cell repertoires in COVID-19. Study-level information: In each case, the material was cDNA or gDNA derived from T cells, B-cell-depleted T cells, or PBMCs.

In Seattle, patients joined the study during active infection and were tracked longitudinally. This table comes from immunoSEQ multiplex PCR, and its TCRdb copy is limited to in-frame clones, with some not included. The table records 150,000 to 200,000 clones, more than 70% of them present only once. V lost 6 bases to trimming and J lost 2 bases, with 24 bases between them. Germline values: CDR1 SGHDT, CDR2 YYEEEE. This CDR3 is 17 amino acids long. The sequenced material came from peripheral blood. The rearrangement uses TRBV5-6 and TRBJ2-7; unclear D gene. The receptor comes from a person aged 70 to 85 with COVID-19, enrolled during active disease. CDR3 sequence (DNA): TGTGCCAGCACCAACTCCCGCCGGGTGTTGGGTCCCTACGAGCAGTACTTC. It encodes CASTNSRRVLGPYEQYF.